The clone carrying this TCR beta chain turned up a few times. The antigen remains unidentified. Clones were read by immunoSEQ multiplex PCR, and TCRdb kept only the in-frame ones, dropping some. Counted here are around 170,000 clones, about 88% occurring once; the ten biggest clones make up about 10%. This record belongs to a study of radiation and T cells in renal cell carcinoma. Study results and limitations: Pretreatment tumor biopsies were lacking, so baseline clonotypes are unknown. In blood, top tumor clones expanded by 2 weeks, shrinking by 4.

Regarding time point: blood 4 weeks post-SBRT, at nephrectomy. Treatment of the sample: 15 Gy SBRT to primary tumor, nephrectomy 4 weeks later. Nephrectomy followed 15 Gy stereotactic body radiation by 4 weeks. Radiation-treated patients gave blood at baseline, week 2 and week 4. CDR1 is SEHNR, CDR2 FQNEAQ, per germline (reference sequence). There are 14 residues in the CDR3. Trimming stripped 3 bases from V and 8 bases from J, with 11 bases between. The rearrangement links TRBV7-9 to TRBJ1-6; D may be TRBD1 (5 bases). The sequenced sample was blood, obtained from a patient whose treatment included radiotherapy and nephrectomy. This TCR came from a woman between 50 and 59 years old with renal cell carcinoma. This chain's CDR3 is CASSLSGSDSPLHF. CDR3 nucleotides: TGTGCCAGCAGCTTGTCAGGGTCCGATTCACCCCTCCACTTT.